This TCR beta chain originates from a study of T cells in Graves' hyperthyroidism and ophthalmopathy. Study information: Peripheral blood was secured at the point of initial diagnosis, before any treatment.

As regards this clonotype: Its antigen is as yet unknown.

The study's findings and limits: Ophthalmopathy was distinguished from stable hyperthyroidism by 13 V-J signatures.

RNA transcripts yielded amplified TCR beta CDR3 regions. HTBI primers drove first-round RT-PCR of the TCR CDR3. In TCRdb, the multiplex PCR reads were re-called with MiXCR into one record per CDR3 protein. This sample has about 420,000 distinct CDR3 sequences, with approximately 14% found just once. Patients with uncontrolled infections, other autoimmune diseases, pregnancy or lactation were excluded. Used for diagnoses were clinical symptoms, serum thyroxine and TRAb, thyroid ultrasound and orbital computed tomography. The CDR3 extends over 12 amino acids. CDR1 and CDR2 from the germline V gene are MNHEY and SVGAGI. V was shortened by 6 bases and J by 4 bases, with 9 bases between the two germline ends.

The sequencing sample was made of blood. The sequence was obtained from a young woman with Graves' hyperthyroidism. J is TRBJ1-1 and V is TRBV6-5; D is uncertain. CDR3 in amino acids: CASRIQGTEAFF. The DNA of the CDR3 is TGTGCCAGCAGAATTCAAGGCACTGAAGCTTTCTTT.